This T cell receptor (beta chain) was found in a study of naive and memory T cell subsets (TCRdb year 2017). For context, the study as a whole: The study applied an open-source, UMI-based TCR alpha and beta sequencing pipeline to sorted naive and memory peripheral blood T cell subsets. RNA was DNase-treated and reverse transcribed with TCR constant-region primers, mostly using SuperScript III. Complete agreement was observed between the functional CMV T cell responses and the IgG serology results.

From the second PCR step on, the TCR alpha and beta chain libraries were amplified in separate reactions. To determine each donor's CMV status, fresh PBMCs were stimulated overnight with CMV viral lysate, and IFNgamma production from CD4+ T cells was then assessed. CD4 T cells were positively selected using Miltenyi beads, after which CD8 T cells were positively selected from the CD4-negative fraction. Cells were stained for CD3, CD4, CD8, CD45RA, CD27 and a live/dead dye and were sorted on a BD Aria II into four subsets based on CD45RA and CD27. A few healthy volunteers provided blood, and the blood of each volunteer was split into CD4 and CD8 T cells and then into four differentiation subsets. Around 130 ml of peripheral blood was collected from each donor, and PBMC were isolated by Ficoll-Paque PLUS density-gradient centrifugation. Sorted cells were lysed in RLT buffer, after which RNA was extracted using a Qiagen RNeasy kit and stored at -80 degrees C.

What the work shows at the level of the full study, not this receptor alone: Gini index rose and Shannon and inverse Simpson diversity fell from naive through CM, EM and EMRA in both CD4 and CD8 cells. The repertoire findings for the naive and memory subsets could not be validated, as no ground truth was available. Once error correction was done, more than 90% of naive TCR sequences showed up just once, which made the naive abundance distributions much steeper than those of the memory subsets. RNA-based TCR counts may be affected by expression changes linked to T cell activation and differentiation. Single alpha or beta chain sequences, rather than paired alpha/beta receptors, were used to define clonotypes. Naive repertoires, especially CD8, contained a few larger clonotypes, possibly memory cells re-expressing CD45RA. TCR abundance followed a power law with an exponent that was different for naive and memory subsets but consistent across the three individuals.

The method was UMI-ligation and nested PCR. An equimolar mix of two oligonucleotides covering both TRBC1 and TRBC2 was used as the beta constant-region primer. The ligated cDNA went through four rounds of PCR with nested alpha and beta constant-region primers together with the SP2 primer. T4 RNA ligase 1 ligated a single-stranded oligonucleotide carrying the SP2 primer and a 12-nucleotide UMI to the cDNA 3' end. The ligation reaction was incubated at 16°C for about 20-25 hours. PCR2 was typically run as a SYBR Green qPCR and stopped at a predetermined threshold to prevent over-amplification. All purifications after the first were performed with Agencourt AMPure XP magnetic beads. Libraries were quantified by Qubit and checked on a TapeStation, with a main peak expected near 650 bp. Pooled libraries were sequenced on an Illumina MiSeq using v2 2x251 paired-end kits, and typically 1-2 million reads were obtained per sample. Each sample was pooled at 3.5 to 4 nM, and about 4.5-7.5% PhiX was included to help cluster recognition. The authors' analysis ran thus. V and J genes were assigned to Demultiplexor-processed FASTQ reads by Decombinator through tag matching, with a single base-pair mismatch being allowed. By using UMIs, Collapsinator corrected both sequencing errors and the frequency errors caused by PCR heterogeneity. CDR3Translator translated TCRs and extracted CDR3s from the conserved cysteine to the FGXG phenylalanine, flagging non-productive sequences. Gini, Shannon entropy and inverse Simpson indices were calculated on repertoires subsampled to equal numbers of UMI-defined TCRs. Clonotype abundance distributions were fitted to a power law by maximum likelihood within the linear range. When run on a single naive CD8 sample, MIGEC and the pipeline yielded similar UMI counts, similar unique TCR numbers and similar clonal distributions. In one analysis, naive TCRs that were also found in any memory subset of the same donor were excluded from the naive repertoire. Repertoires were searched for approximately 7,000 CMV-associated CDR3 sequences compiled from VDJdb and a published dataset. TCRdb reprocessed the public reads (quality trimming at Q25 with fastp, clone calling with MiXCR) and kept in-frame beta chains. Each CDR3 protein gets just one entry, which takes the most common genes and DNA from the rows behind it. These V and J calls originate from TCRdb's pipeline instead of the authors' own analysis. The sample data list some 110,000 distinct CDR3 sequences, and roughly 15% of these were observed just once. The ten largest clonotypes hold roughly 2.8% of the sample.

This clonotype was detected ten times or more. Its antigen remains unidentified. Per-base quality was not reported, and no clone a single base away is much larger than it. From a lookup of the germline V gene, CDR1 and CDR2 are SGHTA and FQGTGA. V is pared back by 4 bases and J by 4 bases, with 21 bases lying between the germline termini. The CDR3, from cysteine to phenylalanine, totals 17 residues. Solely the CDR3 DNA is kept, with 51 bases framed from the first base. The rearranged chain carries TRBV7-3 and TRBJ2-3; the D gene is perhaps TRBD2, on 6 matching bases. Sequenced material: naive CD8+ T cells from blood. The intended sense of this specimen's cell subset or site label: naive T cells, CD45RA high CD27+. The clonotype comes from a human donor in good health. The bases are TGTGCCAGCAGCTCCTGGCGGGTGGGAGGAATCCCAGATACGCAGTATTTT. This yields the protein CASSSWRVGGIPDTQYF.